This TCR beta chain stems from a study of blood T cell repertoires in COVID-19. Germline trimming cut 4 bases from V and 4 bases from J; bases unmatched to any gene: 6. The germline V gene encodes CDR1 LNHDA and CDR2 SQIVND (reference sequence). CDR3 size: 17 residues. Assay used: immunoSEQ multiplex PCR; TCRdb lists only in-frame clones, some missing. The table includes around 57,000 clones, around nine tenths detected once. The V and J genes are TRBV19 and TRBJ2-1; 14 nucleotides line up with TRBD2. The receptor was isolated from a man aged 50-59 years with acute or convalescent COVID-19. Sample: peripheral blood. CDR3: CASSNPGTSGGYNEQFF. DNA of the CDR3: TGTGCCAGTAGTAACCCGGGGACTAGCGGGGGATACAATGAGCAGTTCTTC.